These 20 T cell receptor beta chains originate from one sample sequenced in a study of OX40 agonist ivuxolimab in advanced cancers. Measured with immunoSEQ multiplex PCR; TCRdb has only the in-frame clones, and not every one. The sample records over 70,000 clones, around 90% being singletons. Sequences were derived from CD4+ or CD8+ T cells sorted from blood, sampled in a trial of the OX40 agonist ivuxolimab. All receptors come from an adult with an advanced solid tumor such as melanoma, head and neck, liver or kidney cancer.

The V gene is TRBV25-1, the J gene TRBJ2-3; D is uncertain. CDR3 length equals 15 residues. V lost 5 bases to trimming and J lost 0 bases, with 12 bases between them. The germline CDR1 and CDR2 sequences are MGHDK and SYGVNS. The CDR3 protein is CASSWLTTSTDTQYF. CDR3 sequence (DNA): TGTGCCAGCAGTTGGCTGACGACAAGCACAGATACGCAGTATTTT.

The V and J genes are TRBV5-6 and TRBJ2-7; D call uncertain. The germline V and J ends were trimmed by 4 bases and 4 bases, with 9 bases remaining between them. CDR1 and CDR2 (germline): SGHDT, YYEEEE. This CDR3 has 12 residues. The CDR3 DNA reads as TGTGCCAGCAGCAAGGTGTTTTACGAGCAGTACTTC. This sequence encodes CASSKVFYEQYF.

This clone was found once. The chain joins TRBV7-2 to TRBJ2-3; D gene uncertain. The V gene's germline CDR1 is SGHTA and CDR2 FQGNSA. This CDR3 comprises 15 residues. V lost 0 bases and J lost 2, with 9 bases in between. The CDR3 coding sequence is TGTGCCAGCAGCTTAGCTTCCCCCCTCACAGATACGCAGTATTTT. It codes for CASSLASPLTDTQYF.

The rearrangement uses TRBV29-1 and TRBJ2-3, with D perhaps matching TRBD1 (6 bases). Deletions cut 3 bases from V and 4 bases from J, with 11 bases between. Per germline, CDR1 SQVTM and CDR2 ANQGSEA. The CDR3 totals 13 residues. CDR3 nucleotides: TGCAGCGTTGACCAAGGACAGTCAGATACGCAGTATTTT. Translated: CSVDQGQSDTQYF.

This clone was recorded only once. The chain combines TRBV6-1 with TRBJ2-5, with 7 bases lining up with TRBD2. CDR1 MNHNS and CDR2 SASEGT come from the germline V gene. The CDR3 consists of 13 residues. The trim removed 6 bases at V and 5 bases at J, leaving 6 bases unmatched. CDR3 in DNA: TGTGCCAGCAGGCGGGAGTTGGGGGAGACCCAGTACTTC. Its protein product is CASRRELGETQYF.

The sample holds one count of this clone. The J gene is TRBJ2-7, the V gene TRBV10-3; D call uncertain. Germline lookup yields CDR1 ENHRY and CDR2 SYGVKD. Trimming cost V 4 bases and J 2 bases, with 15 bases left between them. This CDR3 comprises 15 residues. The CDR3: CAISAASASAYEQYF. In DNA form, the CDR3 reads TGTGCCATCAGTGCAGCTAGTGCAAGTGCCTACGAGCAGTACTTC.

This rearrangement joins TRBV28 to TRBJ1-3, with unresolved D. Germline loops: CDR1 MDHEN, CDR2 SYDVKM. The CDR3 has 14 residues. V dropped 3 bases and J dropped 4 bases, with 10 bases sitting between them. CDR3 loop: CASSFAGPGNTIYF. In DNA, the CDR3 is TGTGCCAGCAGTTTTGCTGGGCCAGGAAACACCATATATTTT.

V and J are TRBV5-1 and TRBJ1-6; D perhaps matches TRBD1 (5 bases). Germline V lookup: CDR1 SGHRS, CDR2 YFSETQ. The germline V and J ends were trimmed by 4 bases and 5 bases, with 10 bases remaining between them. The CDR3 sequence is 14 residues long. The CDR3 reads CASSLGRDNSPLHF. For the CDR3, the DNA is TGCGCCAGCAGCCTGGGACGGGATAATTCACCCCTCCACTTT.

V gene TRBV7-3 combines with J gene TRBJ2-3; 15 nucleotides line up with TRBD2. The ends lost 5 bases at V and 13 bases at J; junction bases unmatched: 7. The CDR3 has 14 residues. Germline values: CDR1 SGHTA, CDR2 FQGTGA. DNA for the CDR3: TGTGCCAGCAGCCCAGGGACTAGCGGGAGGTCAAAGTATTTT. Translation: CASSPGTSGRSKYF.

The V gene is TRBV27, the J gene TRBJ2-3; D unclear. Trimming stripped 3 bases from V and 2 bases from J, with 6 bases between. Germline-derived CDR1 and CDR2 are MNHEY and SMNVEV (reference sequence). The CDR3 totals 13 residues. The CDR3 reads CASSFQNTDTQYF. CDR3 DNA: TGTGCCAGCAGTTTCCAAAACACAGATACGCAGTATTTT.

V and J are TRBV5-1 and TRBJ1-2; TRBD1 matches at 8 bases. V was pared by 5 bases and J by 2 bases, with 2 bases of the junction left unmatched. Germline V gene data show CDR1 as SGHRS and CDR2 as YFSETQ. CDR3 length: 13 residues. CDR3 loop: CASSDRGNYGYTF. CDR3 coding DNA: TGCGCCAGCAGTGACAGGGGAAACTATGGCTACACCTTC.

The chain uses TRBV6-6 and TRBJ2-2; D not certain. V was shortened by 5 bases and J by 0 bases, with 1 base between the two germline ends. This CDR3 is built from 12 residues. Per the germline V gene, CDR1 is MNHNY and CDR2 is SVGAGI (reference sequence). The CDR3 here is CASSTNTGELFF. DNA of the CDR3: TGTGCCAGCAGTACGAACACCGGGGAGCTGTTTTTT.

The chain joins TRBV11-2 to TRBJ2-5, with D hard to call. Germline CDR1 reads SGHAT; CDR2 reads FQNNGV. The CDR3 extends over 11 amino acids. Trimming took 3 bases from V and 3 from J, leaving 2 bases between them. The CDR3 DNA reads TGTGCCAGCAGCTTCAAAGAGACCCAGTACTTC. Encoded protein: CASSFKETQYF.

This sequence joins TRBV7-8 and TRBJ2-1, with no clear D. Germline CDR1 is SGHVS and CDR2 is FQNEAQ. V was pared by 11 bases and J by 9 bases, with 17 bases between. This CDR3 is 12 amino acids long. The CDR3: CASIGPNGEQFF. In DNA, the CDR3 is TGTGCCTCCATAGGCCCGAACGGTGAGCAGTTCTTC.

In regard to this clone: The junction differs from germline at one of its ends, possibly a read error. J is TRBJ2-1 and V is TRBV28, with 15 positions matching TRBD2. The CDR3 is 14 residues long. Germline values: CDR1 MDHEN, CDR2 SYDVKM. This CDR3 reads CASSLGLAGGPILF. For the CDR3, the DNA is TGTGCCAGCAGTCTTGGACTAGCGGGAGGGCCTATCCTCTTC. Based on the CDR3 plus reference TRBV28 and TRBJ2-1, the full variable domain is DVKVTQSSRYLVKRTGEKVFLECVQDMDHENMFWYRQDPGLGLRLIYFSYDVKMKEKGDIPEGYSVSREKKERFSLILESASTNQTSMYLCASSLGLAGGPILFGPGTRLTVL.

The chain joins TRBV10-1 to TRBJ2-7, with D possibly being TRBD2 (5 bases). V was shortened by 4 bases and J by 7 bases, with 14 bases between the two germline ends. The CDR3 extends over 13 amino acids. Germline V CDR1 and CDR2: WNHNN, SYGVQD (reference sequence). This chain's CDR3 is CASSVGPSGEQYF. CDR3 DNA sequence: TGCGCCAGCAGTGTGGGCCCCTCGGGGGAGCAGTACTTC.

Here the CDR3 DNA reads TGTGCCAGCAGTCATCGTGGTACGGACACCGGGGAGCTGTTTTTT. Encoded protein: CASSHRGTDTGELFF. The V gene is TRBV6-7, the J gene TRBJ2-2; D gene unclear. TRBV6-7 is sorted into the ORF group, with uncertain function. V was shortened by 5 bases and J by 3 bases, with 13 bases between the two germline ends. The length of the CDR3 is 15 residues.

The rearrangement joins TRBV6-4 to TRBJ1-1; D is unresolved. The CDR3 sequence is 17 residues long. Trimming removed 2 bases from V and 0 bases from J, with 16 bases in between. Germline V gene data show CDR1 as MRHNA and CDR2 as SNTAGT. CDR3: CASSDDIQAGMNTEAFF. The CDR3 DNA reads TGTGCCAGCAGTGACGATATTCAGGCAGGCATGAACACTGAAGCTTTCTTT.

The chain is built from TRBV9 and TRBJ2-2, with D possibly being TRBD2 (5 bases). The CDR3 consists of 15 residues. The V and J ends lost 4 bases and 4 bases respectively, with 14 bases between them. The germline V gene encodes CDR1 SGDLS and CDR2 YYNGEE. The CDR3 region has the DNA TGTGCCAGCAGCAAGATCCGGGATTTCACCGGGGAGCTGTTTTTT. Translation gives CASSKIRDFTGELFF.

The J gene is TRBJ2-7, the V gene TRBV5-5; D may be TRBD1 (8 bases). V shed 1 base and J shed 2 bases, with 13 bases lying between them. This CDR3 comprises 15 residues. Germline loops: CDR1 SGHKS, CDR2 YYEKEE (reference sequence). This CDR3 is CASSLNRGGPYEQYF. In DNA, the CDR3 is TGTGCCAGCAGCTTGAACAGGGGGGGCCCCTACGAGCAGTACTTC.